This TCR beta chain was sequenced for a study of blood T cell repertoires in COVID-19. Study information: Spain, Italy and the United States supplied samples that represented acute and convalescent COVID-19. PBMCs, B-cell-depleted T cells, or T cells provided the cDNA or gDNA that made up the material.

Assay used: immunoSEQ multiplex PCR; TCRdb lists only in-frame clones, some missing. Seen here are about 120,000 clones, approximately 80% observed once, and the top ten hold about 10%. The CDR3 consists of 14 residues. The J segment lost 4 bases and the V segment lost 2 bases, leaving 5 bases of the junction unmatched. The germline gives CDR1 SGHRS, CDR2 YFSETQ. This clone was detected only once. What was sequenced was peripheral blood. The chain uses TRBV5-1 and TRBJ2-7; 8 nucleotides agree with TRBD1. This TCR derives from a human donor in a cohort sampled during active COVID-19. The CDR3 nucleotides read TGCGCCAGCAGCTTCGGACAGGGATGGTACGAGCAGTACTTC. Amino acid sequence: CASSFGQGWYEQYF.